This TCR beta chain originates from a study of cytomegalovirus exposure and HLA in healthy donors (TCRdb year 2017). Regarding the study in general: An earlier analysis of about 530 of the donors reported 276 Gb of sequence data and 117 million unique TCR beta sequences obtained from 180 million or so T cells. An early release that covered roughly 600 HLA-typed donors contained approximately 300 gigabases of sequencing data and tens of millions of unique TCR sequences. Of the roughly 390 genotyped donors, roughly 85% fell in the genetic ancestry cluster associated with self-reported Caucasian donors. The study aimed to test whether signatures of past pathogen exposure could be identified by cataloging public T cell receptors. The study used immunosequencing to profile the T cell repertoires of several hundred subjects and linked those repertoires to cytomegalovirus serostatus. Along with the approximately 650-subject first cohort, a separate validation cohort of over a hundred different subjects was used. The study combined high-throughput TCR immunosequencing, statistical association of individual TCRs with disease status, and machine learning to predict cytomegalovirus infection status. A later analysis re-analyzed previously published TCR beta repertoires from several hundred donors and added high-resolution HLA genotyping to study TCR occurrence patterns. The later analysis used no new phenotypic data to find candidate immune exposures, relying instead on TCR beta sequences and their occurrence across donors. An earlier analysis of around 640 of the donors used high-throughput TCR beta sequencing to judge whether each TCR beta V gene segment behaved as functional or pseudogenic. Donor age, sex, ethnicity and CMV serostatus were collected together with the repertoire data. A later genetic analysis used genome-wide SNP genotypes for about 65% of the 666 donors, treating that subset as a discovery cohort. All discovery cohort repertoires had been generated on a single sequencing platform. HLA typing covered class I and class II loci at four-digit resolution. The number of typed donors differed by locus: 629-630 for A, B, C, DRB1 and DQB1; 522 for DQA1; 606 for DPA1; and around 470 for DPB1. Several DR-DQ haplotypes were treated as single units for association and clustering because of strong linkage in the cohort. Among around 400 genotyped donors of the cohort, an average of around 250,000 unique TCR beta nucleotide sequences was sequenced per donor, of which roughly 18% were non-productive. Beyond this particular receptor, the publication reports: In a later genetic analysis, a missense DCLRE1C variant was associated with V-gene and J-gene trimming of TCR beta chains, and the association was replicated in an independent cohort. Some IMGT-functional V segments, including TRBV6-2 and TRBV6-3, could not be distinguished by the 87-base-pair reads and were therefore excluded. Correlated functional status among segregating V segments might be attributable to linkage disequilibrium, but an unknown experimental factor could not be ruled out. Across donors, most TCR sequences were observed very rarely, whereas some public TCRs were present in many individuals. A total of some 180 TCR beta chains were listed by the study as associated with cytomegalovirus. Assigning TCR associations to individual alleles was difficult when HLA alleles, especially DR and DQ, strongly co-occurred. Several of the top co-occurrence clusters appeared to be linked to parvovirus B19, influenza, CMV and Epstein-Barr virus, according to a later analysis. According to a later genetic analysis, donors in an Asian-associated ancestry cluster had fewer N-insertions in productive TCRs than the approximately 670-donor mean. A later analysis associated roughly 17,000 TCR beta sequences with specific HLA alleles at a false discovery rate of 0.05. A further reported finding was that TCR beta sequences accurately predicted the HLA-A and HLA-B alleles for most subjects in the first cohort. A later analysis found that TCR association rates varied across HLA loci, with DRB1 alleles showing the most associated TCRs and HLA-C alleles the fewest. In an earlier analysis of approximately 590 of the donors, most TCR beta V segments appeared in productive rearrangements about 87% or about 30% of the time, broadly matching IMGT annotations. Only TCR beta chains were sequenced in this cohort, and the absence of alpha or paired-chain data limited detectable features. Because HLA typing was unavailable for some donors at each locus, only the typed subset was used in association tests. The presence/absence analyses assumed that sequencing depth was roughly uniform across donors, and that assumption may not be true. In a later analysis, HLA-associated TCR beta chains showed more clonal expansion and lower generation probabilities than non-associated chains that were equally common. Around 16 rarely observed V segments, including chromosome 9 orphons, were excluded from the earlier analysis of several hundred of the donors because counts were too low. The classifier was reported to diagnose cytomegalovirus status with high specificity and sensitivity in both the original cohort and the validation cohort. A cluster of highly shared sequence variants was judged likely to represent a technical artifact of the sequencing pipeline. Immune exposure information for the cohort was limited to CMV serostatus. According to the authors, the approach could potentially be generalized to other disease states and immunological phenotypes. A later analysis found that most CMV-associated TCR beta chains appeared HLA-restricted, with HLA associations seemingly driven largely by CMV exposure. In vitro tests confirmed that a few of the cytomegalovirus-associated TCR beta chains recognize cytomegalovirus antigens.

Turning to this clone: Its recognized antigen is unknown. No base quality values were provided; no much bigger clone lies one nucleotide off.

Clipping removes 0 bases from V and 4 bases from J, with 7 as the unmatched junction base count. Inclusive of the bounding cysteine and phenylalanine, the CDR3 is 16 residues long. The sequence is cut down to CDR3 DNA, 48 bases in frame from base 1. Looking up the germline V gene yields CDR1 LGHNA and CDR2 YSLEER. The cohort was made up of several hundred healthy bone marrow donors. Cohort members were all nominally healthy when sampled, although unrecorded immune exposures were likely present. The donor was CMV seropositive and belonged to the group of a few hundred seropositive cohort members. A peripheral blood sample was provided by each donor, and peripheral blood mononuclear cells were used for TCR beta sequencing. Genomic DNA extraction from the blood cell samples was performed with the Qiagen DNeasy Blood Extraction Kit. Library construction relied on the immunoSEQ multiplex PCR assay. The multiplex PCR relied on a mix of 60 forward primers for TCR Vbeta segments and 13 reverse primers for TCR Jbeta segments. Amplification of the CDR3 region of rearranged TCR beta genes was performed with a multiplex PCR assay on genomic DNA. On the Illumina HiSeq System, the amplified TCR beta libraries were sequenced as 87-base-pair reads. The authors' analysis ran thus. A later analysis counted about 80 million unique TCR beta chains across the 666 repertoires, and some 11 million of these chains were shared by at least two donors. A nearest-neighbor algorithm error-corrected the raw reads and collapsed the reads into unique sequences, merging closely related sequences to remove PCR and sequencing errors. CDR3 sequences were aligned to IMGT reference sequences to assign V, D and J gene segments. Each retained sequence needed at least a six-nucleotide match to both a V gene segment and a J gene segment. A rearrangement was called productive if the CDR3 had no stop codons and remained in frame with V and J, and every other rearrangement was called non-productive. Following IMGT convention, CDR3 was defined as the stretch from the second conserved V-encoded cysteine up to the conserved J-encoded phenylalanine. The earlier analysis of about 610 of the donors excluded sequences that lacked an unambiguous match to a single V gene segment. An earlier analysis of a few hundred of the donors classified V segments as functional when productive rearrangements were above 56.7% and as segregating when the standard deviation between donors was above 5%. A statistical classification framework was built for diagnosing cytomegalovirus status from the catalog of TCR beta chain sequences. In a later analysis, V and J genes were assigned by comparing TCR nucleotide sequences against IMGT/GENE-DB human TR gene sequences. In a later analysis, CDR3 sequences and most-parsimonious VDJ recombination scenarios were assigned using the TCRdist pipeline. A later analysis defined each TCR beta chain by its CDR3 amino acid sequence plus V-gene family, and excluded reads lacking a unique V-gene family. A later analysis removed 500 to 600 highly shared, low-generation-probability nucleotide sequences to deal with suspected cross-contamination and a sequencing artifact. In a later analysis, a clonal expansion index was calculated for each public chain from normalized within-repertoire ranks of inferred template counts. Generation probabilities in a later analysis came from a VDJ recombination model fitted to out-of-frame rearrangements, and those results were checked against IGoR. A later analysis scored TCR-TCR, TCR-HLA and TCR-CMV co-occurrence with hypergeometric tests, applying a repertoire-size bias correction to TCR pairs. A later analysis estimated false discovery rates by permuting HLA or CMV assignments 20 times. In a later analysis, co-occurring TCRs were grouped with DBSCAN, and TCRdist sequence similarity was added when clustering was performed within HLA-allele-positive subsets. Repertoires with fewer than 30,000 or more than 120,000 public chains, plus five repertoires with anomalous nucleotide sharing, were excluded from co-occurrence clustering. The clones in this table, taken by TCRdb from immuneACCESS, are in-frame only. Not every clone is retained; where verified, under half of the shortfall comes from an unresolved V gene, and the cause of the rest is unknown. Clone size and the V and J calls come from that table; the DNA yielded D and trimming. The sample table lists over 200,000 clones, 70% of them with a count of one. The ten largest clones take up approximately 2.5% of the sample.

The receptor's source is a man aged 40-55 years in good health and CMV-seropositive. The rearrangement joined TRBV4-3 to TRBJ1-2, with 8 middle bases fitting TRBD1. The specimen was PBMCs. CDR3 sequence: CASSQDVAGGLYGYTF. The sequence in DNA is TGCGCCAGCAGCCAAGATGTGGCAGGGGGCCTCTATGGCTACACCTTC.